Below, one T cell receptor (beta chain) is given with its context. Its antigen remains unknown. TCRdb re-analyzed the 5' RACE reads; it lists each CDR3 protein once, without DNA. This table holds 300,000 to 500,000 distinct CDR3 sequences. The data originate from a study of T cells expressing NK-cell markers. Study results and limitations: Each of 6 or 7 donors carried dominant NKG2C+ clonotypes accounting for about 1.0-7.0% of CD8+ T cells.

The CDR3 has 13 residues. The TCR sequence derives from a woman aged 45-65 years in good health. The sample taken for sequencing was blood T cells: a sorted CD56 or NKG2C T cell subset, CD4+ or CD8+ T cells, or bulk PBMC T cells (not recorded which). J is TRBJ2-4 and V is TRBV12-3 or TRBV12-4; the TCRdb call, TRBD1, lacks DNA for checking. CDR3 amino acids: CASRSTGKNIQYF.